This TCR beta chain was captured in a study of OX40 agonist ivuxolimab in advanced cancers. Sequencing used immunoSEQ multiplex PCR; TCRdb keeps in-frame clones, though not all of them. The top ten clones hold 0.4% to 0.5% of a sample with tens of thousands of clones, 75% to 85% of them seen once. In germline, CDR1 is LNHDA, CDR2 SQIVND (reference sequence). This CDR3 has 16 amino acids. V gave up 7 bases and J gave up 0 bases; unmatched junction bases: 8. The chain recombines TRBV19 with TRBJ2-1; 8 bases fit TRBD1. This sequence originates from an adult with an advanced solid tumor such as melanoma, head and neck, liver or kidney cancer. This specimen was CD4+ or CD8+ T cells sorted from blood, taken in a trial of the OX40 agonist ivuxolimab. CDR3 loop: CASNTGGPSSYNEQFF. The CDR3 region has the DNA TGTGCCAGTAACACAGGGGGTCCCAGCTCCTACAATGAGCAGTTCTTC.